A single sample is the source of the 9 T cell receptor beta chains below, sequenced in a study of blood T cell repertoires in COVID-19. Assay: immunoSEQ multiplex PCR; the TCRdb copy retains only in-frame clones and omits some. The sample contains around 100,000 clones, roughly 89% of which appear only once. Sample: peripheral blood. These receptors were taken from a human donor in a cohort sampled during active COVID-19.

This chain uses TRBV5-1 with TRBJ2-3, with 15 bases aligning to TRBD2. Germline lookup yields CDR1 SGHRS and CDR2 YFSETQ. J was trimmed by 8 bases and V by 4 bases; bases with no gene match: 8. The CDR3 consists of 16 residues. The CDR3 region is CASSPEPGLAGGTQYF. In DNA, the CDR3 is TGCGCCAGCAGCCCTGAACCGGGACTAGCGGGAGGTACGCAGTATTTT.

The rearrangement uses TRBV7-9 and TRBJ2-3, with 8 bases aligning to TRBD1. The CDR3 spans 14 residues. Germline V gene lookup returns CDR1 SEHNR and CDR2 FQNEAQ (reference sequence). V was clipped by 5 bases and J by 6 bases; unmatched bases: 7. The CDR3 is CASSIPGGFDTQYF. CDR3 coding DNA: TGTGCCAGCAGCATCCCAGGGGGCTTTGATACGCAGTATTTT.

This chain links TRBV18 with TRBJ2-1; 14 bases map to TRBD2. The V segment lost 2 bases and the J segment 7 bases; nucleotides outside the gene matches: 4. The germline CDR1 and CDR2 sequences are KGHSH and LQKENI. This CDR3 has 16 residues. CDR3 residues: CASSPIRTSGRNEQFF. In DNA, the CDR3 is TGTGCCAGCTCACCAATACGGACTAGCGGGAGGAATGAGCAGTTCTTC. Combining the CDR3 with reference TRBV18 and TRBJ2-1 gives the whole variable domain NAGVMQNPRHLVRRRGQEARLRCSPMKGHSHVYWYRQLPEEGLKFMVYLQKENIIDESGMPKERFSAEFPKEGPSILRIQQVVRGDSAAYFCASSPIRTSGRNEQFFGPGTRLTVL.

The V and J genes are TRBV6-5 and TRBJ1-2; weak D call: TRBD1 (6 bases). The CDR3 runs 14 residues. The ends were cut back, 6 bases at V and 4 bases at J, with 15 bases in the middle. Germline values: CDR1 MNHEY, CDR2 SVGAGI. The DNA for the CDR3 is TGTGCCAGCAGCCTACGACAGGCACCCTATGGCTACACCTTC. Residues: CASSLRQAPYGYTF.

The rearrangement uses TRBV7-3 and TRBJ2-1; TRBD2 might be the D (6 bases). Trimming cost V 5 bases and J 8 bases, with 13 bases left between them. CDR3 length: 13 residues. Germline loops: CDR1 SGHTA, CDR2 FQGTGA. The CDR3 DNA sequence: TGTGCCAGCAGCCCTGGACCGGGGGATGAGCAGTTCTTC. This encodes CASSPGPGDEQFF. The full variable domain, in which reference TRBV7-3 and TRBJ2-1 provide the parts outside the CDR3, is GAGVSQTPSNKVTEKGKYVELRCDPISGHTALYWYRQSLGQGPEFLIYFQGTGAADDSGLPNDRFFAVRPEGSVSTLKIQRTERGDSAVYLCASSPGPGDEQFFGPGTRLTVL.

This clone was observed once. This rearrangement joins TRBV4-1 to TRBJ2-1; 12 nucleotides line up with TRBD1. Unmatched junction bases numbered 5, after V lost 1 base and J lost 10 bases. The CDR3 is 15 residues long. Germline CDR1 and CDR2: MGHRA and YSYEKL. The CDR3 nucleotides are TGCGCCAGCAGCCAAGCGGGACAGGGGGCCCGAGAGCAGTTCTTC. Protein sequence: CASSQAGQGAREQFF.

The CDR3 bases are TGTGCCAGCACGTCAGCGGACAGGGGAAACACTGAAGCTTTCTTT. Its translation: CASTSADRGNTEAFF. The chain joins TRBV28 to TRBJ1-1; 9 positions agree with TRBD1. J lost 2 bases, V lost 7 bases, and 8 bases had no gene match. Per the germline V gene, CDR1 is MDHEN and CDR2 is SYDVKM. This CDR3 spans 15 amino acids. The whole variable domain, filled in from reference TRBV28 and TRBJ1-1, reads DVKVTQSSRYLVKRTGEKVFLECVQDMDHENMFWYRQDPGLGLRLIYFSYDVKMKEKGDIPEGYSVSREKKERFSLILESASTNQTSMYLCASTSADRGNTEAFFGQGTRLTVV.

This chain joins TRBV2 and TRBJ1-2; D might be TRBD1 (5 bases). The germline V and J ends were trimmed by 6 bases and 6 bases, with 17 bases remaining between them. The germline CDR1 and CDR2 sequences are SNHLY and FYNNEI. The CDR3 covers 14 residues. Here the CDR3 reads CASSAGQGSHGYTF. The CDR3 DNA follows: TGTGCCAGCAGCGCCGGACAAGGGTCCCATGGCTACACCTTC.

CDR3 amino acids: CATSTRDRVGDIQYF. Here the CDR3 DNA reads TGTGCCACCAGCACCCGGGACAGGGTGGGGGACATTCAGTACTTC. The chain combines TRBV15 with TRBJ2-4; TRBD1 matches at 9 bases. The V segment lost 4 bases and the J segment 8 bases; nucleotides outside the gene matches: 9. Germline CDR1 is LNHNV and CDR2 is YYDKDF (reference sequence). The CDR3 spans 15 residues.